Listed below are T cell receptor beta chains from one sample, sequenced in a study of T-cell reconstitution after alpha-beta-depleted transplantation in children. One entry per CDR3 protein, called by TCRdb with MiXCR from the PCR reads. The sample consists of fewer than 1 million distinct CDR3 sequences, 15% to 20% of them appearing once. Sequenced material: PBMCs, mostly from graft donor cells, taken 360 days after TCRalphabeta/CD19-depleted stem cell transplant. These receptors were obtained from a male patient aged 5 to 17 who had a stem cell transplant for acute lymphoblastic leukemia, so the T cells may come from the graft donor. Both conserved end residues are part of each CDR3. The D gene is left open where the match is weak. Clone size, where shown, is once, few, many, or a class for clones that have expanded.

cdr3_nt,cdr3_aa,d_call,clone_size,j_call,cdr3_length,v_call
TGCGCCAGCAGCTTTTCGCAGGACAGGGGGGTGAACACTGAAGCTTTCTTT,CASSFSQDRGVNTEAFF,TRBD1,few,TRBJ1-1,17,TRBV5-1
TGTGCCAGCAGTTTCACGGACAGGGTCTACGAGCAGTACTTC,CASSFTDRVYEQYF,TRBD1,once,TRBJ2-7,14,TRBV28
TGTGCCAGCAGCCGACAGGTCGAAGATGAAAAACTGTTTTTT,CASSRQVEDEKLFF,NA,few,TRBJ1-4,14,TRBV7-2
TGCGCCAGCAGCCAAGAGGGGCGGGAAAGAGAGACCCAGTACTTC,CASSQEGRERETQYF,NA,NA,TRBJ2-5,15,TRBV4-1
TGTGCCAGTAGTATAAACGGAGGGACCTTGCAGTACTTC,CASSINGGTLQYF,NA,NA,TRBJ2-7,13,TRBV19
TGCGCCAGCAGCTTGGTGGGCACCGGGGAGCTGTTTTTT,CASSLVGTGELFF,NA,many,TRBJ2-2,13,TRBV5-1
TGTGCCAGCAGCCCTTGGGGGCCTACTACAGATACGCAGTATTTT,CASSPWGPTTDTQYF,NA,NA,TRBJ2-3,15,TRBV7-9
TGTGCCAGCAGTTTGGGGCGGTCCCCTTACGAGCAGTACTTC,CASSLGRSPYEQYF,NA,many,TRBJ2-7,14,TRBV12-3/TRBV12-4
TGTGCCAGCAGCTCCGGGACAGGGTTAGACGAGCAGTACTTC,CASSSGTGLDEQYF,TRBD1,few,TRBJ2-7,14,TRBV7-9
TGTGCCAGCAGCTTAGAAATGCGGGACGGATATAATCAGCCCCAGCATTTT,CASSLEMRDGYNQPQHF,NA,NA,TRBJ1-5,17,TRBV11-2
TGCGCCAGCAGGTTATCTAGCAAATCGGGTTTCGGCGAGCAGTACTTC,CASRLSSKSGFGEQYF,NA,NA,TRBJ2-7,16,TRBV10-2
TGTGCCAGCAGCTCTAGACAGGAGGGCTTT,CASSSRQEGF,NA,few,TRBJ1-4,10,TRBV7-2
TGTGCCAGCAGCGTCGGGTCTTACGGTGAAGCTTTCTTT,CASSVGSYGEAFF,NA,few,TRBJ1-1,13,TRBV12-3/TRBV12-4
TGCAGCGTTCAGGGACTTGAAGCTTTCTTT,CSVQGLEAFF,NA,NA,TRBJ1-1,10,TRBV29-1
TGTGCCAGCAGTTTTCACATCACTGAAGCTTTCTTT,CASSFHITEAFF,NA,many,TRBJ1-1,12,TRBV12-3/TRBV12-4
TGTGCCAGCAGCCACTCCGGAATCAGGGGGTATCCAGAGACCCAGTACTTC,CASSHSGIRGYPETQYF,TRBD1,few,TRBJ2-5,17,TRBV3-1
TGCGCCAGCAGCTTGGGTATTACGGGCAATCAGCCCCAGCATTTT,CASSLGITGNQPQHF,NA,NA,TRBJ1-5,15,TRBV5-1
TGCGCCAGCAGCCACCTAGGACTAGCGGGAGGGAATGAGCAGTTCTTC,CASSHLGLAGGNEQFF,TRBD2,few,TRBJ2-1,16,TRBV5-1
TGCGCCAGCAGCAGTGAACCAACGGGCAATGAGCAGTTCTTC,CASSSEPTGNEQFF,NA,few,TRBJ2-1,14,TRBV4-1
TGTGCCACCTCAGCAGCGGGGACGGAGAACGAGCAGTACTTC,CATSAAGTENEQYF,TRBD2,NA,TRBJ2-7,14,TRBV25-1
TGTGCCAGCTCACCCCGGTCCGACAGCTACACAGATACGCAGTATTTT,CASSPRSDSYTDTQYF,NA,NA,TRBJ2-3,16,TRBV18
TGCAGCGTCAAACCGGGACAGAGCCAAGAGACCCAGTACTTC,CSVKPGQSQETQYF,TRBD1,NA,TRBJ2-5,14,TRBV29-1
TGTGCCAGCAGCCCTCCGCGCACAGATACGCAGTATTTT,CASSPPRTDTQYF,NA,many,TRBJ2-3,13,TRBV6-6
TGTGCCAGCAGACTCTATCGACAGGCCTACGAGCAGTACTTC,CASRLYRQAYEQYF,NA,few,TRBJ2-7,14,TRBV27
TGTGCCAGCTCACCAAGGACAGGGTTGCACTACGAGCAGTACTTC,CASSPRTGLHYEQYF,TRBD1,NA,TRBJ2-7,15,TRBV18
TGCGCCAGCAGCCCGGGGTCGGGGGATACGGAGACCCAGTACTTC,CASSPGSGDTETQYF,NA,few,TRBJ2-5,15,TRBV5-1
TGCAGTGCTAGATCCCAGGGGGGCACTTACTATGGCTACACCTTC,CSARSQGGTYYGYTF,TRBD1,NA,TRBJ1-2,15,TRBV20-1
TGTGCCAGCAGTTACTCCCACATGTCCGTCTATGAGCAGTTCTTC,CASSYSHMSVYEQFF,NA,few,TRBJ2-1,15,TRBV6-5
TGTGCCAGCAGCGGCCCTCGGGACTACCTGAACACCGGGGAGCTGTTTTTT,CASSGPRDYLNTGELFF,TRBD2,few,TRBJ2-2,17,TRBV9
TGCGCCAGCAGCTTAACGTGGTCGGACATTCAGTACTTC,CASSLTWSDIQYF,NA,NA,TRBJ2-4,13,TRBV5-1
TGTGCCAGCAGCCAAGTTAGCCTGGGATACGAGCAGTACTTC,CASSQVSLGYEQYF,NA,few,TRBJ2-7,14,TRBV4-2
TGTGCCAGCAGCCCGGGACAGGGGGCGTGGAATGAGCAGTTCTTC,CASSPGQGAWNEQFF,TRBD1,few,TRBJ2-1,15,TRBV2
TGTGCCAGCAGACGAAGGACTAGCGGGAGCACAGATACGCAGTATTTT,CASRRRTSGSTDTQYF,TRBD2,few,TRBJ2-3,16,TRBV2
TGCAGCGTTGGCGACGGGCTAGGGGGCTACACCTTC,CSVGDGLGGYTF,NA,NA,TRBJ1-2,12,TRBV29-1